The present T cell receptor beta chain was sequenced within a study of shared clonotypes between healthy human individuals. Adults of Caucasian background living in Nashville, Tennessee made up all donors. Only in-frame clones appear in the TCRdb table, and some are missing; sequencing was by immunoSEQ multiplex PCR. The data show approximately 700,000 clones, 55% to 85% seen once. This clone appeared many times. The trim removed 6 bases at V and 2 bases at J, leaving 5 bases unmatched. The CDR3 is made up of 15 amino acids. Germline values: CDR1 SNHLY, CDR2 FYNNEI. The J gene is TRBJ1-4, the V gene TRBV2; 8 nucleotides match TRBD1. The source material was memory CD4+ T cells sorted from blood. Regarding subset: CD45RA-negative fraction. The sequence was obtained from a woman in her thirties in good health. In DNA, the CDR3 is TGTGCCAGCAGGTTCCGGGACAGGACTAATGAAAAACTGTTTTTT. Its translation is CASRFRDRTNEKLFF.